This TCR beta chain was identified in a study of cytomegalovirus exposure and HLA in healthy donors. Study-wide background: Around 83% of several hundred genotyped donors fell in the Caucasian-associated ancestry cluster.

Germline V gives CDR1 ENHRY, CDR2 SYGVKD. V gave up 4 bases and J gave up 0 bases; unmatched junction bases: 17. The CDR3 has 19 amino acids. This clone was observed a few times. The study ran its PCR with 60 Vbeta and 13 Jbeta primers. Some clones are missing from TCRdb's copy, which holds only in-frame ones; the method was immunoSEQ multiplex PCR. The sample records about 140,000 clones, roughly 62% being singletons. The sequence came from a male donor in good health and CMV-seronegative. The V gene is TRBV10-3, the J gene TRBJ2-7, with TRBD1 identical over 8 bases. The sequenced sample consisted of PBMCs. The CDR3 region is CAISGGVQGETEYSYEQYF. Here the CDR3 DNA reads TGTGCCATCAGTGGAGGGGTACAGGGGGAGACCGAGTACTCCTACGAGCAGTACTTC.